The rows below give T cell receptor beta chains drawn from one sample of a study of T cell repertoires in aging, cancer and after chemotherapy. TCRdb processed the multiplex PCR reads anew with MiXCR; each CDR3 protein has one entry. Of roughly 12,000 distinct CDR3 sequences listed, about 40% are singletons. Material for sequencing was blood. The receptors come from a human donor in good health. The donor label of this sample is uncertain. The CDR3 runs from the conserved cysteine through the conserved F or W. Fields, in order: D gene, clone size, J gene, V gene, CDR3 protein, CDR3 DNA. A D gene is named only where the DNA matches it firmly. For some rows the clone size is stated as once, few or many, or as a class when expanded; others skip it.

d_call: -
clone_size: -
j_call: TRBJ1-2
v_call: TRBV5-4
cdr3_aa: CASRQGPNYGYTF
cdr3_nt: TGTGCCAGCAGGCAGGGACCCAACTATGGCTACACCTTC

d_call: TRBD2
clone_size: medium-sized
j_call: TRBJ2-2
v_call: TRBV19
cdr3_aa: CASNPGLAGTGELFF
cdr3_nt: TGTGCCAGTAACCCGGGACTAGCGGGCACCGGGGAGCTGTTTTTT

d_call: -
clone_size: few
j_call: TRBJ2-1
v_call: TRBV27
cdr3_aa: CASSSEGNEQFF
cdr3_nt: TGTGCCAGCAGCTCGGAGGGGAATGAGCAGTTCTTC

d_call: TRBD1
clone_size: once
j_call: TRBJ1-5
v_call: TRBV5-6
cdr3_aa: CASSLGTVLNQPQHF
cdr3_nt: TGTGCCAGCAGCCTGGGGACAGTCCTTAATCAGCCCCAGCATTTT

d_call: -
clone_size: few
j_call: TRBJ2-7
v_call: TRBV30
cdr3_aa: CAWSVIGPGRNYEQYF
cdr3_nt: TGTGCCTGGAGTGTTATCGGCCCGGGCCGAAACTACGAGCAGTACTTC

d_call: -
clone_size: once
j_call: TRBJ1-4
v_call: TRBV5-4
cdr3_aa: CASKQDLVNEKLFF
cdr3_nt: TGTGCCAGCAAACAGGATCTAGTTAATGAAAAACTGTTTTTT

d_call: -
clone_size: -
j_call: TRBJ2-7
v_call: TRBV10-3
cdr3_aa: CAISGGREAHEQYF
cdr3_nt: TGTGCCATCAGTGGGGGCAGGGAGGCCCACGAGCAGTACTTC

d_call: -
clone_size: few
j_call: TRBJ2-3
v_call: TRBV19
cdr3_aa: CASSMARGEDTQYF
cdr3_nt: TGTGCCAGTAGTATGGCCAGGGGAGAGGATACGCAGTATTTT

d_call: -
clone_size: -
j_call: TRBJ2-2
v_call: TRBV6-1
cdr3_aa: CASRGNQGLNTGELFF
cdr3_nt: TGTGCCAGCAGGGGAAACCAGGGACTTAACACCGGGGAGCTGTTTTTT

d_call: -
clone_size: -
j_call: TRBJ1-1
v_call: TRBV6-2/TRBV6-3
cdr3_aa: CASSYSSYRDTEAFF
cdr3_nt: TGTGCCAGCAGTTACTCGAGCTACAGGGATACTGAAGCTTTCTTT

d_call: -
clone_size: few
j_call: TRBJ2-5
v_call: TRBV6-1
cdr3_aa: CAGHGRAQETQYF
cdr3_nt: TGTGCCGGCCACGGACGGGCTCAAGAGACCCAGTACTTC

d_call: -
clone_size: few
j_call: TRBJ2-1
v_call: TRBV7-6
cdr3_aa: CASSGRISYNEQFF
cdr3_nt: TGTGCCAGCAGCGGACGGATTTCCTACAATGAGCAGTTCTTC

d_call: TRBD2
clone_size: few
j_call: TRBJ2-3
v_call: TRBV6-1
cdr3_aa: CASSESTSGRFSDTQYF
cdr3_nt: TGTGCCAGCAGTGAATCCACTAGCGGGAGGTTCTCAGATACGCAGTATTTT

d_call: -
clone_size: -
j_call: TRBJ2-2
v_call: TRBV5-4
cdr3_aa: CASSLAGTTTGELFF
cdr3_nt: TGTGCCAGCAGCTTGGCCGGGACAACCACCGGGGAGCTGTTTTTT

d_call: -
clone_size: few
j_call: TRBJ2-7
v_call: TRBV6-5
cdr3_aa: CASGVLGTVTYEQYF
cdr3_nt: TGTGCCAGCGGTGTACTCGGGACCGTCACCTACGAGCAGTACTTC

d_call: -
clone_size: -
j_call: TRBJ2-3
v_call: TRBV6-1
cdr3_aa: CASSLGRATQYF
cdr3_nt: TGTGCCAGCAGCTTAGGGCGGGCTACGCAGTATTTT

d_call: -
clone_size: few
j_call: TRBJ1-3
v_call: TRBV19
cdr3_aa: CASRNPGRTGNTIYF
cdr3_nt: TGTGCCAGTAGAAATCCGGGACGGACGGGAAACACCATATATTTT

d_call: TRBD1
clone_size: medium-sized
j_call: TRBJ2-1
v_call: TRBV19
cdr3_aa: CASDRGYEQFF
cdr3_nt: TGTGCCAGCGACAGGGGCTATGAGCAGTTCTTC

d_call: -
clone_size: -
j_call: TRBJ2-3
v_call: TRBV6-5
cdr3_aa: CASSYSRNADTQYF
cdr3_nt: TGTGCCAGCAGTTACTCGCGAAATGCAGATACGCAGTATTTT

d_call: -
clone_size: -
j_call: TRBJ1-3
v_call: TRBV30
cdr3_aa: CAWGRMGTAGNTIYF
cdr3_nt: TGTGCCTGGGGCCGGATGGGGACGGCTGGAAACACCATATATTTT

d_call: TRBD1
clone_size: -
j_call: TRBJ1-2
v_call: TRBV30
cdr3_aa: CAWSLTGGSYTF
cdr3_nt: TGTGCCTGGAGTTTAACAGGGGGTAGCTACACCTTC

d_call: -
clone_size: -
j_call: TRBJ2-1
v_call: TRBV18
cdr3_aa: CASSPNGGRRSYNEQFF
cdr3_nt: TGTGCCAGCTCACCAAACGGTGGCCGCCGGTCCTACAATGAGCAGTTCTTC

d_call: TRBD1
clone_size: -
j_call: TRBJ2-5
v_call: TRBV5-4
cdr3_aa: CASSSTGVGETQYF
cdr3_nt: TGTGCCAGCAGCTCGACAGGGGTGGGTGAGACCCAGTACTTC

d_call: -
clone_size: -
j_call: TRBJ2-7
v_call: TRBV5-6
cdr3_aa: CASSPTAAWGEQYF
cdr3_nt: TGTGCCAGCAGCCCCACGGCCGCTTGGGGCGAGCAGTACTTC

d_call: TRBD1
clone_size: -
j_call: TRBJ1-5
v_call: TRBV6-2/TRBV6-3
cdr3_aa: CASSRPTGASNQPQHF
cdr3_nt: TGTGCCAGCAGCAGACCGACAGGGGCTAGCAATCAGCCCCAGCATTTT

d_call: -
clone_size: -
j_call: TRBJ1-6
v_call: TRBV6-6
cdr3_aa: CASSYVRGDSPLHF
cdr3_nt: TGTGCCAGCAGTTACGTCAGGGGAGATTCACCCCTCCACTTT

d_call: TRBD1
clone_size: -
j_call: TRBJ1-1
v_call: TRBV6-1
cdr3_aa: CASRGRDRATEAFF
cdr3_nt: TGTGCCAGCAGGGGCCGGGACAGGGCCACTGAAGCTTTCTTT

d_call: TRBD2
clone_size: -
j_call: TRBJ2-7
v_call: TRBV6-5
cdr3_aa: CASSYPGTSGIYEQYF
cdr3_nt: TGTGCCAGCAGTTACCCGGGGACTAGCGGAATCTACGAGCAGTACTTC

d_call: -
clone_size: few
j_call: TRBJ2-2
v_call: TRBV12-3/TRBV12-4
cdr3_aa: CASSLGGGELFF
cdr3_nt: TGTGCCAGCAGTTTGGGGGGAGGGGAGCTGTTTTTT

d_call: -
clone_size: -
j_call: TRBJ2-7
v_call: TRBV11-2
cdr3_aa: CASSLGRGDYEQYF
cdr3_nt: TGTGCCAGCAGCTTAGGTCGGGGCGACTACGAGCAGTACTTC

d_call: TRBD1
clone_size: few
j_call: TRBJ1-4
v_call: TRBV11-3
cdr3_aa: CASRQGHLTNEKLFF
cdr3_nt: TGTGCCAGCCGACAGGGGCACTTGACTAATGAAAAACTGTTTTTT

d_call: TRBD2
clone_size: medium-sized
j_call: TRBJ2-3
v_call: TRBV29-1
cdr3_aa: CSVGPSGGATDTQYF
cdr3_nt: TGCAGCGTTGGGCCTAGCGGGGGGGCAACAGATACGCAGTATTTT

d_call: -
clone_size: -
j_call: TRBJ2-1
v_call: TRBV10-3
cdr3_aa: CAIRPGGGSSSYNEQFF
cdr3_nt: TGTGCCATCAGACCCGGGGGCGGCTCGAGCTCCTACAATGAGCAGTTCTTC

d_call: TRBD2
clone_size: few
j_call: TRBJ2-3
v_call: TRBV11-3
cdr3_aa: CASSFRGAGGANTQYF
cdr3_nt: TGTGCCAGCAGCTTTCGGGGGGCGGGGGGGGCCAATACGCAGTATTTT

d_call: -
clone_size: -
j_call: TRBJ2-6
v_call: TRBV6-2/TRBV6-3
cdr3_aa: CASSYTISGANVLTF
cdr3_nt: TGTGCCAGCAGTTATACGATCTCTGGGGCCAACGTCCTGACTTTC

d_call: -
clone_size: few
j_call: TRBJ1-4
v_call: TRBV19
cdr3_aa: CASSIRGTYEKLFF
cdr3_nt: TGTGCCAGTAGTATAAGGGGGACTTACGAAAAACTGTTTTTT

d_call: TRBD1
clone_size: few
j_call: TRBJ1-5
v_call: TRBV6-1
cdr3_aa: CASSWDRNQPQHF
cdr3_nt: TGTGCCAGCAGTTGGGACAGGAATCAGCCCCAGCATTTT

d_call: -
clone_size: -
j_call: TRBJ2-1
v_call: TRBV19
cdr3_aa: CASSQTGTLYNKQFF
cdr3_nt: TGTGCCAGTAGTCAGACCGGGACCCTGTACAATAAGCAGTTCTTC

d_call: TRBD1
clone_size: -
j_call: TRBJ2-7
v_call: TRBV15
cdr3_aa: CATSSRTGPYEQYF
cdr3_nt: TGTGCCACCAGCTCCCGGACAGGGCCCTACGAGCAGTACTTC

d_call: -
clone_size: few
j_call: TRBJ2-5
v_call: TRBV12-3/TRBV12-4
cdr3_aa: CASSSSYRGDEETQYF
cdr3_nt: TGTGCCAGCAGTTCGTCGTATCGAGGGGATGAGGAGACCCAGTACTTC

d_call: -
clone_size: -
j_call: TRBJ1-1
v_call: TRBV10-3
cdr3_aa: CAISHGSYEAFF
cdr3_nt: TGTGCCATCAGTCATGGGTCTTATGAAGCTTTCTTT

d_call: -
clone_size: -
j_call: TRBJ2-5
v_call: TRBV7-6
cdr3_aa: CASSLQGHQETQYF
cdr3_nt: TGTGCCAGCAGCTTGCAGGGTCACCAAGAGACCCAGTACTTC

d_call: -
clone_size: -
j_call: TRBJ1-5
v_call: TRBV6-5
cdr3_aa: CASSDKMVINQPQHF
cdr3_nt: TGTGCCAGCAGTGACAAAATGGTAATTAATCAGCCCCAGCATTTT